These 13 T cell receptor beta chains originate from one sample sequenced in a study of neurological immune-mediated disorders. Time point reported: longitudinal time-point 2. TCRdb reanalysed the 5' RACE reads using MiXCR and keeps one entry per CDR3 protein. The sample contains some 60,000 distinct CDR3 sequences, nearly 10% of which appear only once. Source material: PBMCs. These receptors were taken from a man aged 30-40 years in good health.

This clonotype occurred many times. The chain links TRBV5-1 to TRBJ1-3; D is possibly TRBD1 (5 bases). V shed 3 bases and J shed 4 bases, with 11 bases lying between them. From germline, CDR1 is SGHRS and CDR2 YFSETQ. The CDR3 totals 14 residues. The CDR3 reads CASSSFGQGNTIYF. In DNA, the CDR3 is TGCGCCAGCAGCTCGTTCGGACAAGGAAACACCATATATTTT.

This clonotype has only a few counts. The chain recombines TRBV5-1 with TRBJ2-7, with 10 bases lining up with TRBD1. The CDR3 is made up of 16 amino acids. The germline CDR1 and CDR2 sequences are SGHRS and YFSETQ. J lost 6 bases, V lost 3 bases, and 12 bases had no gene match. CDR3 in DNA: TGCGCCAGCAGCTGGAACTCCGGGACAGGGGTCCGCGAGCAGTACTTC. Translation gives CASSWNSGTGVREQYF.

This clonotype was observed at least ten times. The V call is TRBV5-1, the J call TRBJ1-6; TRBD1 agrees at 9 bases. This CDR3 is built from 16 residues. Unmatched junction bases numbered 9, after V lost 2 bases and J lost 9 bases. Germline V gene data show CDR1 as SGHRS and CDR2 as YFSETQ. This chain's CDR3 is CASSLSVGQGISPLHF. The CDR3 DNA is TGCGCCAGCAGCTTAAGTGTCGGACAGGGGATTTCACCCCTCCACTTT.

This clonotype showed up many times. The chain is built from TRBV10-2 and TRBJ2-2; TRBD1 matches 8 bases. Trimming at V came to 5 bases and at J to 6 bases, leaving 8 bases not matched to a gene. The CDR3 extends over 15 amino acids. Germline V lookup: CDR1 WSHSY, CDR2 SAAADI. The CDR3 DNA follows: TGCGCCAGCAGTCCGGGACAGGACCTGTCCGGGGAGCTGTTTTTT. It specifies CASSPGQDLSGELFF.

In its sample, this clonotype was seen many times. The J gene is TRBJ2-2, the V gene TRBV12-3 or TRBV12-4, with 7 bases aligning to TRBD1. The V segment lost 5 bases and the J segment 7 bases; nucleotides outside the gene matches: 4. This CDR3 contains 13 residues. Here the CDR3 reads CASSRQGVGELFF. As DNA, the CDR3 is TGTGCCAGCAGTCGCCAGGGGGTCGGGGAGCTGTTTTTT.

The chain has TRBV3-1 and TRBJ1-3, with 9 bases fitting TRBD1. The V gene end was trimmed by 1 base and the J gene end by 9 bases; junction bases not matched to a gene: 7. Germline V gene lookup returns CDR1 LGHDT and CDR2 YNNKEL (reference sequence). The CDR3 is 15 residues long. The CDR3: CASSQGTGTGITIYF. CDR3 sequence (DNA): TGTGCCAGCAGCCAAGGGACAGGGACAGGGATCACCATATATTTT.

The chain couples TRBV10-3 to TRBJ2-5, with a possible D match to TRBD2 (5 bases). CDR1 is ENHRY, CDR2 SYGVKD, per germline. CDR3 size: 18 residues. V lost 1 base and J lost 0, with 18 bases in between. CDR3 amino acids: CAISEYPDGGFYQETQYF. DNA for the CDR3: TGTGCCATCAGTGAGTACCCCGATGGCGGGTTCTACCAAGAGACCCAGTACTTC.

The sample holds many counts of this clonotype. The CDR3 DNA follows: TGTGCCACCAGTGATTTGGGGCCCAGCGGGGGTAACACCGGGGAGCTGTTTTTT. It codes for CATSDLGPSGGNTGELFF. This rearrangement joins TRBV24-1 to TRBJ2-2; TRBD2 agrees at 8 bases. The CDR3 extends over 18 amino acids. The J segment lost 2 bases and the V segment lost 0 bases, leaving 7 bases of the junction unmatched. Germline V lookup: CDR1 KGHDR, CDR2 SFDVKD.

This clonotype occurred many times. The chain is built from TRBV2 and TRBJ2-7; no clear D. The V gene's germline CDR1 is SNHLY and CDR2 FYNNEI. Trimming cost V 6 bases and J 3 bases, with 6 bases left between them. The length of the CDR3 is 11 residues. The CDR3 DNA follows: TGTGCCAGCAGGGGCCTCTACGAGCAGTACTTC. The encoded protein is CASRGLYEQYF.

This clonotype was counted many times. The V call is TRBV7-9, the J call TRBJ2-5; 8 positions agree with TRBD1. There are 12 residues in the CDR3. J lost 3 bases, V lost 6 bases, and 0 bases had no gene match. Per germline, CDR1 SEHNR and CDR2 FQNEAQ (reference sequence). CDR3 protein: CASRTGEETQYF. CDR3 bases: TGTGCCAGCAGGACAGGGGAAGAGACCCAGTACTTC.

As for this clonotype: Sequence at one end of the junction differs from germline and may be a read error. The rearrangement links TRBV7-9 to TRBJ1-5, with 11 bases identical to TRBD1. The CDR3 contains 14 residues. Per germline, CDR1 SEHNR and CDR2 FQNEAQ (reference sequence). Here the CDR3 reads CANSGQGAVQPQHF. CDR3 coding DNA: TGTGCCAACAGCGGACAGGGGGCAGTTCAGCCCCAGCATTTT. The whole variable domain, filled in from reference TRBV7-9 and TRBJ1-5, reads DTGVSQNPRHKITKRGQNVTFRCDPISEHNRLYWYRQTLGQGPEFLTYFQNEAQLEKSRLLSDRFSAERPKGSFSTLEIQRTEQGDSAMYLCANSGQGAVQPQHFGDGTRLSIL.

This clonotype was counted at least ten times. The chain links TRBV18 to TRBJ1-1; D may be TRBD1 (5 bases). There are 17 residues in the CDR3. V lost 0 bases to trimming and J lost 1 base, with 15 bases between them. Germline V lookup: CDR1 KGHSH, CDR2 LQKENI. Here the CDR3 DNA reads TGTGCCAGCTCACCACCGTTCCAGGGATTGCCGAACACTGAAGCTTTCTTT. Its translation: CASSPPFQGLPNTEAFF.

This clonotype was recorded many times. This sequence joins TRBV6-4 and TRBJ2-2; TRBD1 agrees at 8 bases. The CDR3 extends over 13 amino acids. In germline, CDR1 is MRHNA, CDR2 SNTAGT. V trimming: 6 bases; J trimming: 4 bases; junction bases outside the gene matches: 1. CDR3 residues: CASRTGATGELFF. CDR3 nucleotide sequence: TGTGCCAGCAGGACAGGGGCCACCGGGGAGCTGTTTTTT.